This entry concerns a single TCR beta chain. Looked up from germline, CDR1 is GTSNPN and CDR2 is SVGIG (reference sequence). V dropped 4 bases and J dropped 8 bases, with 12 bases sitting between them. This CDR3 is built from 12 residues. This sample was taken from a study of shared clonotypes between healthy human individuals. Produced via immunoSEQ multiplex PCR; TCRdb's table is partial and in-frame only. The sample lists 640,000 or so clones; about 78% were seen once. The source of this sequence is a woman aged 25 to 45 in good health. The sample taken for sequencing was memory CD4+ T cells sorted from blood. Documented subset: CD45RA-negative fraction. The genes are TRBV30 and TRBJ2-1, with D possibly TRBD2 on 5 matching bases. The CDR3 sequence is CAWNGWRDEQFF. The CDR3 bases are TGTGCCTGGAATGGATGGCGGGATGAGCAGTTCTTC.